This T cell receptor (beta chain) came from a study of blood T cells in healthy people across ages (dated by TCRdb to between 2015 and 2016). As for the study more broadly: In model experiments, template switching captured roughly one uniquely barcoded TCR beta cDNA molecule for every two T cells. Four age groups were formed from the donors: young (average approximately 16 years), middle-aged (approximately 39), aged (approximately 60) and long-lived (approximately 80). Age-related changes in TCR beta repertoire diversity were measured in the study by deep sequencing normalized with unique cDNA molecular identifiers. Using the same blood draw, the study looked at two additional independent replicas of 1 million unique cDNA reads for two donors, one aged 18 to 30 and the other aged 80 or older.

The CDR3 covers 13 residues, taking in both the cysteine and the phenylalanine. Solely the CDR3 DNA is kept, with 39 bases framed from the first base. Looking up the germline V gene yields CDR1 MDHEN and CDR2 SYDVKM. The V and J ends are trimmed by 6 bases and 8 bases, leaving 16 bases between them. This clonotype occurred a few times. What antigen it recognizes has not been identified. Per-nucleotide qualities are absent, and no much larger clonotype sits a single base away. General conclusions and limits of the study: A strong correlation was found between observed TCR beta diversity and the percentage of naive T cells measured by flow cytometry. The long-lived group showed more naive CD4+ T cells, fewer expanded clones and increased TCR diversity than the aged group, suggesting age selection. Because donor CMV infection status was unknown, age-related changes in expanded clonotypes were potentially confounded. Conclusive comparison of naive and antigen-experienced compartments was prevented by the profiling of bulk unsorted PBMCs. Estimates of total diversity based on one million sequenced T cells were considered lower bounds and underestimates. As age increased, observed TCR beta diversity per million T cells dropped in a roughly linear way, and a significant reduction was already evident by age about 40.

Donors were 30 to 45 systemically healthy Caucasian individuals from Russia aged roughly 6 to 100 years. Around 9.9 milliliters of peripheral blood were collected from each donor into EDTA-treated Vacutainer tubes. PBMCs were isolated by Ficoll-Paque density-gradient centrifugation, with at least 7 million obtained per sample. Total RNA, at least 5.5 micrograms per sample, was extracted from PBMCs with Trizol reagent. For every donor, an aliquot of PBMCs went through flow cytometry to measure the percentages of naive CD45RAhigh/CD27high T cells. The library was generated by 5' RACE. TCRdb lists the instrument as Illumina HiSeq 2500. The second PCR ran for roughly 7 to 12 cycles and used a J-beta primer mix along with a sample-barcoded 5' primer. A template-switch 5' adaptor carrying 12 random nucleotides introduced a unique molecular identifier onto each TCR beta cDNA molecule. At least 3 million CDR3-containing paired-end reads were obtained from each sample. All of the RNA was converted into first-strand cDNA using the Mint cDNA synthesis kit, with a TRBC-specific oligonucleotide serving as the primer. Following uracil-DNA glycosylase treatment, all cDNA underwent a first 18-cycle PCR with the universal primers M1SS and BC2_uni_R. Concerning the study's data processing: For normalization, 1 million high-quality reads were randomly selected from each sample, with every read carrying a distinct molecular identifier. Instead of being binned into consensus sequences, reads that shared molecular identifiers were thrown out. MiTCR, set to a Q25 quality threshold and the strictest error-elimination algorithm, was used for CDR3 identification, clonotype clustering and error correction. A nonparametric unseen species model with Euler transformation was used to estimate lower-bound total TCR beta diversity. TCRdb ran its own pipeline on the public reads, namely fastp trimming at Q25 and MiXCR clone calling, and kept in-frame beta chains. Records with the same CDR3 protein are collapsed into one entry carrying the most frequent genes and DNA. The V and J calls come from TCRdb's annotation, not from the publication. The sample records 750,000 to 1,000,000 distinct CDR3 sequences, almost 30% of which are singletons. About a tenth of the sample is held by the ten biggest clonotypes.

The same sample was also used in a study of T cells of mothers and their children. Taken from the second paper: Nine systemically healthy Caucasian individuals, comprising three mothers and their six children, were included as donors. cDNA synthesis used all of the extracted RNA, with approximately 1.4 ug of RNA in each 15 ul reaction. In the second PCR, the M1S primer introduced both the sample barcodes and 2-4 random nucleotides. Over 8 million TCR beta CDR3 reads came from each mother, compared with some 3.1 million reads from each child. Thymic selection similarly shapes TCR recombination output in related and unrelated pairs, with minor effect from inherited differences. Normalized repertoire overlap in related mother-child pairs was always slightly higher than in unrelated mother-child pairs, but the difference was never significant. Persistent microchimeric T cell clones were not detected, at a sensitivity of about 100 clones per million clonotypes. To look for features that set related mother-child pairs apart from unrelated individuals, the researchers ran deep NGS to compare the TCR beta repertoires of mothers and children. The mean age was roughly 44 +/- 4 years for the mothers and roughly 10 +/- 4 years for the children. After adapter ligation with NEBNext reagents, the libraries were sequenced on Illumina HiSeq 2000 with 100+100 nt paired-end reads. Mother and child libraries were prepared a month apart and sequenced in separate runs to prevent cross-contamination. For each donor, between 500,000 and 2,000,000 distinct TCR beta clonotypes were identified. Naive TCR beta clonotypes were estimated from low-frequency clonotypes matched to each donor's FACS-determined naive share, without sorting.

The chain is encoded by TRBV28 joined to TRBJ1-2, with the D gene not clear enough to name. The TCR sequence derives from a woman in her thirties or forties in good health. Specimen: blood. The encoded CDR3 is CASRAATTRGYTF. The DNA sequence is TGTGCCAGCAGGGCGGCTACGACGAGGGGCTACACCTTC.